Listed below are T cell receptor beta chains from one sample, sequenced in a study of cytomegalovirus exposure and HLA in healthy donors. TCRdb's copy holds only in-frame clones and misses some; the assay was immunoSEQ multiplex PCR. The table lists more than 100,000 clones, 88% of them singletons. The sequencing input was PBMCs. The source is a man under 40 in good health and CMV-seronegative. Both conserved end residues are part of each CDR3. Each record gives: V gene, J gene, clone size, D gene, CDR3 protein, CDR3 DNA. The D gene is left open where the match is weak. Only some rows state a clone size, as once, few, many or a class for expanded clones.

>TRBV21-1|TRBJ2-7|-|-
CASSKGPLAGPNSYEQYF
TGTGCCAGCAGCAAAGGGCCCCTAGCGGGGCCCAACTCCTACGAGCAGTACTTC
>TRBV7-9|TRBJ2-2|-|TRBD2
CASSLRSGRAGELFF
TGTGCCAGCAGCTTACGGAGCGGGAGAGCCGGGGAGCTGTTTTTT
>TRBV10-3|TRBJ2-3|-|-
CAISDTRQSTDTQYF
TGTGCCATCAGTGACACCCGACAAAGCACAGATACGCAGTATTTT
>TRBV6-5|TRBJ2-7|once|-
CASSYAAGTPSYEQYF
TGTGCCAGCAGTTACGCAGCCGGGACACCCTCCTACGAGCAGTACTTC
>TRBV19|TRBJ2-1|-|-
CASSNPGQKVNEQFF
TGTGCCAGTAGTAACCCCGGACAGAAGGTGAATGAGCAGTTCTTC
>TRBV11-2|TRBJ2-4|-|-
CASSLDIRTPGKNIQYF
TGTGCCAGCAGCTTAGATATCAGGACCCCGGGGAAAAACATTCAGTACTTC
>TRBV5-1|TRBJ2-7|once|-
CASSLDRDYEQYF
TGCGCCAGCAGCTTGGACCGGGACTACGAGCAGTACTTC
>TRBV19|TRBJ2-2|-|-
CASSMGRRGNTGELFF
TGTGCCAGTAGTATGGGACGGCGGGGAAACACCGGGGAGCTGTTTTTT
>TRBV6-1|TRBJ2-7|few|TRBD2
CASSVAGGPGEQYF
TGTGCCAGCAGTGTAGCGGGAGGGCCGGGAGAGCAGTACTTC
>TRBV7-6|TRBJ2-1|-|-
CASSSGMGMTDNEQFF
TGTGCCAGCAGCTCAGGAATGGGCATGACAGACAATGAGCAGTTCTTC
>TRBV12-5|TRBJ1-6|few|TRBD1
CASGLRQGNNSPLHF
TGTGCTAGTGGCCTCCGACAGGGGAATAATTCACCCCTCCACTTT
>TRBV4-1|TRBJ2-1|-|-
CASSQVESRKNEQFF
TGCGCCAGCAGCCAAGTTGAATCCAGAAAGAATGAGCAGTTCTTC
>TRBV4-2|TRBJ2-3|-|TRBD2
CASSQGGGTSGRIDTQYF
TGTGCCAGCAGCCAGGGAGGTGGCACCAGCGGGAGGATAGATACGCAGTATTTT
>TRBV11-2|TRBJ2-1|-|-
CASSLVQGMDEQFF
TGTGCCAGCAGCTTAGTCCAGGGCATGGATGAGCAGTTCTTC
>TRBV7-2|TRBJ1-2|-|-
CASSQQGFLYGYTF
TGTGCCAGCAGTCAGCAGGGGTTTCTCTATGGCTACACCTTC
>TRBV11-2|TRBJ2-7|once|TRBD2
CASSLERSGRAGEQYF
TGTGCCAGCAGCTTAGAACGGAGCGGGAGGGCCGGCGAGCAGTACTTC
>TRBV9|TRBJ2-2|-|TRBD1
CASSVLQGAGGELFF
TGTGCCAGCAGCGTCCTACAGGGGGCTGGTGGGGAGCTGTTTTTT
>TRBV29-1|TRBJ2-7|once|-
CSVEDSGYEQYF
TGCAGCGTTGAAGATAGTGGCTACGAGCAGTACTTC
>TRBV18|TRBJ2-7|-|TRBD1
CASSHQGTGRSYEQYF
TGTGCCAGCTCTCACCAAGGGACAGGGCGGTCCTACGAGCAGTACTTC
>TRBV4-3|TRBJ1-1|-|-
CASSQDSGNTEAFF
TGCGCCAGCAGCCAAGATAGTGGGAACACTGAAGCTTTCTTT
>TRBV7-9|TRBJ1-5|-|-
CASSLGEGSNQPQHF
TGTGCCAGCAGCTTAGGTGAGGGCAGCAATCAGCCCCAGCATTTT
>TRBV7-7|TRBJ2-5|-|TRBD1
CASSFGDRPGETQYF
TGTGCCAGCAGCTTTGGGGACAGGCCTGGGGAGACCCAGTACTTC
>TRBV10-1|TRBJ2-7|-|-
CASSTRDEQYF
TGCGCCAGCAGCACTAGGGACGAGCAGTACTTC
>TRBV29-1|TRBJ2-1|-|-
CSAPDALSYNEQFF
TGCAGCGCTCCCGATGCGTTGTCCTACAATGAGCAGTTCTTC
>TRBV9|TRBJ2-5|-|-
CASSLNSGFGETQYF
TGTGCCAGCAGCCTAAATTCCGGGTTCGGAGAGACCCAGTACTTC
>TRBV27|TRBJ2-5|-|-
CASRKIHFTGHQETQYF
TGTGCCAGCAGAAAGATTCATTTTACGGGACATCAAGAGACCCAGTACTTC
>TRBV5-5|TRBJ1-1|-|TRBD1
CASSRQGDTEAFF
TGTGCCAGCAGCAGACAGGGAGACACTGAAGCTTTCTTT
>TRBV6-1|TRBJ2-1|-|-
CASSEFGGSQYNEQFF
TGTGCCAGCAGTGAATTTGGTGGTAGCCAGTACAATGAGCAGTTCTTC
>TRBV9|TRBJ2-7|-|-
CASSSLDGVLYEQYF
TGTGCCAGCAGCTCATTAGACGGGGTGTTGTACGAGCAGTACTTC
>TRBV7-2|TRBJ1-1|-|-
CASSREVANTEAFF
TGTGCCAGCAGCCGAGAAGTTGCGAACACTGAAGCTTTCTTT
>TRBV11-3|TRBJ1-2|-|TRBD1
CASSSQGQGNYGYTF
TGTGCCAGCAGCTCCCAGGGACAGGGGAACTATGGCTACACCTTC
>TRBV9|TRBJ1-4|-|-
CASSAGQEKLFF
TGTGCCAGCAGCGCAGGGCAGGAAAAACTGTTTTTT
>TRBV9|TRBJ1-2|-|-
CASSVEGQGGGYGYTF
TGTGCCAGCAGCGTAGAGGGTCAGGGAGGTGGCTATGGCTACACCTTC